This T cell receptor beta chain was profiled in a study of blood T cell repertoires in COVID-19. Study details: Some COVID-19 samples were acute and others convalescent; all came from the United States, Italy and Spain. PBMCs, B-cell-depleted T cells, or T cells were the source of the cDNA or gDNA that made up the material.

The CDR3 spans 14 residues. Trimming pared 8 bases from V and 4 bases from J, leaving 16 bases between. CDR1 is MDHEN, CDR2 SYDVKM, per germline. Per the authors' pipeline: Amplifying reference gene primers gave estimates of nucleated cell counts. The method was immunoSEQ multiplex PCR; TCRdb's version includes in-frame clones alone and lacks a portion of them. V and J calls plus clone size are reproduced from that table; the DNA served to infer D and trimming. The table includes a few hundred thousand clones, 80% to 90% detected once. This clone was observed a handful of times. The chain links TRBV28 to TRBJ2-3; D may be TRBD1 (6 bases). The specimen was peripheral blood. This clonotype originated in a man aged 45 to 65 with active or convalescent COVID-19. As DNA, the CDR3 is TGTGCCAGCGGGGGCGAGGGAAGGGCAGATACGCAGTATTTT. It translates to CASGGEGRADTQYF.